This is a list of T cell receptor beta chains from one sample in a study of response to subunit inactivated influenza vaccine. TCRdb processed the RT-PCR reads anew with MiXCR; each CDR3 protein has one entry. Of about 570,000 distinct CDR3 sequences in the sample, about 11% were seen once. The source material was PBMCs from blood, sampled on the day of vaccination. These receptors all come from a man over 45 who received an inactivated influenza vaccine. CDR3s leave out the opening cysteine and the closing phenylalanine or tryptophan.

cdr3_length | v_call | cdr3_aa
16 | TRBV12-3/TRBV12-4 | ASSPGTGAIYSNQPQH
13 | TRBV7-2 | ASSLRLLNTGELF
15 | TRBV4-2 | ASSQGWPPGGNQPQH
13 | TRBV7-2 | ASSLTRPRDDTQY
11 | TRBV12-3/TRBV12-4 | ASSLAVVGKAF
9 | TRBV11-2 | ASSIETEAF
12 | TRBV6-2/TRBV6-3 | ASIPHPVTDTQY
16 | TRBV12-3/TRBV12-4 | ASSLAKWTSGSQDTQY
12 | TRBV20-1 | SARGRAANYGYT
13 | TRBV12-3/TRBV12-4 | ASSFSARIALGLF
11 | TRBV10-3 | AIRTSGRNEQF
11 | TRBV10-3 | AIRGTDNYGYT
13 | TRBV4-1 | ASRPSGPTAETQY
10 | TRBV12-3/TRBV12-4 | ASSFAGVFLY
12 | TRBV12-3/TRBV12-4 | ASSFGTGRSPLH
13 | TRBV5-1 | ASSLGGSHNQPQH
10 | TRBV6-2/TRBV6-3 | ASSQGSAEQF
13 | TRBV4-1 | ASSQTQGSSSPLH
14 | TRBV19 | ASSSERQSSYNEQF
13 | TRBV20-1 | SARDSGGGFYEQY
12 | TRBV3-1 | ASSPTGGADTQY
15 | TRBV28 | ASSLTLAGDMTDTQY
14 | TRBV5-1 | ASSLGSGHGDTEAF
10 | TRBV10-3 | AISDFLDTQY
10 | TRBV9 | ASSATSDTQY
13 | TRBV6-1 | ASSEGRRPYNEQF
9 | TRBV20-1 | SASQADTQY
11 | TRBV12-3/TRBV12-4 | ASSDRAPYEQY